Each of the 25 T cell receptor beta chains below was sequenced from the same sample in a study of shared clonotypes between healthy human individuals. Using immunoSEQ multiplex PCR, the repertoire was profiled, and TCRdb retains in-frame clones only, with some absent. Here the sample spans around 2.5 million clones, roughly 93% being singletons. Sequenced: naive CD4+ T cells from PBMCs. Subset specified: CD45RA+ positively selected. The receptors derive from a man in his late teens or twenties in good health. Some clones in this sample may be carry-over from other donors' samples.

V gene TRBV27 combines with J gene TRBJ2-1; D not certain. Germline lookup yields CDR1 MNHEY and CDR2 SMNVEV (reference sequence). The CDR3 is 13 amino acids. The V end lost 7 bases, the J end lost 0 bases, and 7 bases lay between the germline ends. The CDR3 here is CASKAGSYNEQFF. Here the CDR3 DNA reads TGTGCCAGCAAGGCTGGCTCCTACAATGAGCAGTTCTTC.

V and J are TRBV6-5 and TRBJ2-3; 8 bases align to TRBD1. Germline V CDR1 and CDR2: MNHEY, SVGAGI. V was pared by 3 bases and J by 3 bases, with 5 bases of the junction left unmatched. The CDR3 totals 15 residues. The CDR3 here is CASSYRTGKTDTQYF. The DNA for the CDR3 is TGTGCCAGCAGTTATAGGACAGGGAAAACAGATACGCAGTATTTT.

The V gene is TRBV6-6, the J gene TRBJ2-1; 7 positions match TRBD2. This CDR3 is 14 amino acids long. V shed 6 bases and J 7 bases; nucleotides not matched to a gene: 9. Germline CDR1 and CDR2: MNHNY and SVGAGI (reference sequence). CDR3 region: CASRGGSKKNEQFF. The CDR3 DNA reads TGTGCCAGCAGGGGCGGGAGTAAAAAAAATGAGCAGTTCTTC.

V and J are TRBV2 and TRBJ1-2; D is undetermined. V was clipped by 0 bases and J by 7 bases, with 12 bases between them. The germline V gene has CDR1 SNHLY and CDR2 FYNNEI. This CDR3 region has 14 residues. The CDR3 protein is CASSEATGVGGYTF. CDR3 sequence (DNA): TGTGCCAGCAGTGAAGCGACCGGGGTGGGTGGCTACACCTTC.

The CDR3 region has the DNA TGTGCCAGCAGTAGGACTAACTACAATGAGCAGTTCTTC. It translates to CASSRTNYNEQFF. The J gene is TRBJ2-1, the V gene TRBV2; a weak D match, TRBD2 (6 bases). Trimming left V 5 bases short and J 3 bases short, with 8 bases between. The CDR3 has 13 residues. The germline V gene encodes CDR1 SNHLY and CDR2 FYNNEI.

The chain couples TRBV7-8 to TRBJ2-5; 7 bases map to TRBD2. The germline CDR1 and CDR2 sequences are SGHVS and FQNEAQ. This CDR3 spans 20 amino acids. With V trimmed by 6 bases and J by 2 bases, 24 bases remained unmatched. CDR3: CASRSLGRERGAYPQETQYF. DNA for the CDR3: TGTGCCAGCAGATCCCTGGGGAGGGAACGAGGGGCCTATCCACAAGAGACCCAGTACTTC.

The CDR3 here is CASRRRAATETQYF. Written as DNA, the CDR3 is TGTGCCAGCAGGAGGAGGGCCGCTACAGAGACCCAGTACTTC. The chain joins TRBV2 to TRBJ2-5; possible D gene TRBD2, 6 bases. Germline-derived CDR1 and CDR2 are SNHLY and FYNNEI. The CDR3 has 14 amino acids. Trimming left V 6 bases short and J 4 bases short, with 15 bases between.

The CDR3 DNA reads as TGTGCCAGCAGTTTAGAAGCAGGGGCCCTTCTAGCCAAAAACATTCAGTACTTC. Translation gives CASSLEAGALLAKNIQYF. The chain is built from TRBV28 and TRBJ2-4, with a possible D match to TRBD1 (6 bases). V was trimmed by 2 bases and J by 0 bases, leaving 17 bases between them. The CDR3 length is 18 residues. CDR1 is MDHEN, CDR2 SYDVKM, per germline. The complete variable domain, with remaining parts taken from reference TRBV28 and TRBJ2-4, reads DVKVTQSSRYLVKRTGEKVFLECVQDMDHENMFWYRQDPGLGLRLIYFSYDVKMKEKGDIPEGYSVSREKKERFSLILESASTNQTSMYLCASSLEAGALLAKNIQYFGAGTRLSVL.

The CDR3 DNA reads as TGTGCCAGTAGCCTTCGGGGACTAGCGGGATGGGGGGAGACCCAGTACTTC. It specifies CASSLRGLAGWGETQYF. The rearrangement links TRBV19 to TRBJ2-5, with 13 bases aligning to TRBD2. J lost 5 bases, V lost 6 bases, and 12 bases had no gene match. CDR1 LNHDA and CDR2 SQIVND come from the germline V gene (reference sequence). The CDR3 has 17 amino acids.

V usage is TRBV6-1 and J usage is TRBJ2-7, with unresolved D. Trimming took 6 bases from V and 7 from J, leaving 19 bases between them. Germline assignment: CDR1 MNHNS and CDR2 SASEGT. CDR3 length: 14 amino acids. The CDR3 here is CASRAQFLLGEQYF. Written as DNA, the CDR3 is TGTGCCAGCAGGGCGCAATTCCTCCTCGGGGAGCAGTACTTC.

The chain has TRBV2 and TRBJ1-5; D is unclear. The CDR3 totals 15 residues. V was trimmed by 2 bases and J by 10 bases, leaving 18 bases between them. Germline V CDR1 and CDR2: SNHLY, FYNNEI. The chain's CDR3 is CASSESSLKKSPQHF. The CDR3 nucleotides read TGTGCCAGCAGTGAATCATCCTTAAAGAAAAGCCCCCAGCATTTT. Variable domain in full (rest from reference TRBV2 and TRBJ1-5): EPEVTQTPSHQVTQMGQEVILRCVPISNHLYFYWYRQILGQKVEFLVSFYNNEISEKSEIFDDQFSVERPDGSNFTLKIRSTKLEDSAMYFCASSESSLKKSPQHFGDGTRLSIL.

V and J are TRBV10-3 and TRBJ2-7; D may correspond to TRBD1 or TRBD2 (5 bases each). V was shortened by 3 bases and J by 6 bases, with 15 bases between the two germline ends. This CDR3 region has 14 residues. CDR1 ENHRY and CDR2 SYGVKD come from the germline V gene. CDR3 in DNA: TGTGCCATCAGTGATACTCGGGGCCCGGGCGAGCAGTACTTC. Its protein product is CAISDTRGPGEQYF.

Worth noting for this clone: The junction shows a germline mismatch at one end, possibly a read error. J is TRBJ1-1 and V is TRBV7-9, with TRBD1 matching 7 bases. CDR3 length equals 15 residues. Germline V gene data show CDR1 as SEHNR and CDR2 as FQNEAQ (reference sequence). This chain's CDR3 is CASSLAPGGNTEAFF. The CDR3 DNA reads TGTGCCAGCAGCCTAGCCCCAGGGGGGAACACTGAAGCTTTCTTT. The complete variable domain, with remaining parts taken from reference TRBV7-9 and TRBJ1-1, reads DTGVSQNPRHKITKRGQNVTFRCDPISEHNRLYWYRQTLGQGPEFLTYFQNEAQLEKSRLLSDRFSAERPKGSFSTLEIQRTEQGDSAMYLCASSLAPGGNTEAFFGQGTRLTVV.

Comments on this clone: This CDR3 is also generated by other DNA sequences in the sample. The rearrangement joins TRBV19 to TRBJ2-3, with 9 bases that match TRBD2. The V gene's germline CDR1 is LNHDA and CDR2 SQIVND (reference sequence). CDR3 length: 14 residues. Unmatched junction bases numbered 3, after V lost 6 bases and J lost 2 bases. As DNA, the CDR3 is TGTGCCAGTAGGACTAGCGGCCTCACAGATACGCAGTATTTT. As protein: CASRTSGLTDTQYF. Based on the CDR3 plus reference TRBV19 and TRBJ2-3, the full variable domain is DGGITQSPKYLFRKEGQNVTLSCEQNLNHDAMYWYRQDPGQGLRLIYYSQIVNDFQKGDIAEGYSVSREKKESFPLTVTSAQKNPTAFYLCASRTSGLTDTQYFGPGTRLTVL.

CDR3 DNA sequence: TGTGCCAGCAGTTCATCTCCGGGAGGGGGGCAGAAGACCACCGGGGAGCTGTTTTTT. The encoded protein is CASSSSPGGGQKTTGELFF. V is TRBV28 and J is TRBJ2-2, with 8 bases aligning to TRBD2. The ends lost 4 bases at V and 4 bases at J; junction bases unmatched: 17. Germline V CDR1 and CDR2: MDHEN, SYDVKM. The length of the CDR3 is 19 residues.

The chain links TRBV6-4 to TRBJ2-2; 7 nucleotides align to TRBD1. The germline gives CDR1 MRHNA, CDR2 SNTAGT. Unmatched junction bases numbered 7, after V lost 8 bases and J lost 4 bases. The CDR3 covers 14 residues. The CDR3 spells CASRDRVSTGELFF. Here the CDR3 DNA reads TGTGCCAGCCGCGACAGGGTTAGCACCGGGGAGCTGTTTTTT.

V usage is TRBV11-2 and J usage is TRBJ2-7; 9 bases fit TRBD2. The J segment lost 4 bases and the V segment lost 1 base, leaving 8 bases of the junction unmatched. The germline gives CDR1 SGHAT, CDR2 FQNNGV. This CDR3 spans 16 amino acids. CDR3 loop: CASSLGGSGSTYEQYF. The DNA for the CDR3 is TGTGCCAGCAGCTTAGGAGGTAGCGGGAGTACTTACGAGCAGTACTTC.

The CDR3 region is CASSMQGPKETQYF. DNA for the CDR3: TGTGCCAGTAGTATGCAGGGGCCCAAAGAGACCCAGTACTTC. The gene calls are TRBV19 and TRBJ2-5; a possible D gene is TRBD1 (6 bases). Germline V gene data show CDR1 as LNHDA and CDR2 as SQIVND (reference sequence). The CDR3 extends over 14 amino acids. V was pared by 3 bases and J by 3 bases, with 11 bases between.

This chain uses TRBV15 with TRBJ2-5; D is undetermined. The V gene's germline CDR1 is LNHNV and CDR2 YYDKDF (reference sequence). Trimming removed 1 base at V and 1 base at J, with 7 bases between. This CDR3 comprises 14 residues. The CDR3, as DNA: TGTGCCACCAGCAGAGGGGATCCCCAAGAGACCCAGTACTTC. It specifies CATSRGDPQETQYF.

CDR3 nucleotide sequence: TGCGCCAGCAGAACCGGTGGTGGGGAAGTTAAAACTGAAGCTTTCTTT. Amino acids: CASRTGGGEVKTEAFF. The chain combines TRBV5-1 with TRBJ1-1, with D hard to call. The germline V gene encodes CDR1 SGHRS and CDR2 YFSETQ. The CDR3 spans 16 residues. V lost 5 bases and J 5 bases, leaving 22 bases between the germline ends.

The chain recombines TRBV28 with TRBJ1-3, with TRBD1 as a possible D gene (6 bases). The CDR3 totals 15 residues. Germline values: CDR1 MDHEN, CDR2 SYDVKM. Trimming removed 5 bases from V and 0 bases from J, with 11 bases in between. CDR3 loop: CASSPTGASGNTIYF. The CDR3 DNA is TGTGCCAGCAGTCCGACGGGGGCCTCTGGAAACACCATATATTTT.

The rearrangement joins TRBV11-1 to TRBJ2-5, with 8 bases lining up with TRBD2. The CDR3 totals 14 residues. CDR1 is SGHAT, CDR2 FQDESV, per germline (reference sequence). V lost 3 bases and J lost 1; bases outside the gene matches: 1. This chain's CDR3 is CASSFSGAQETQYF. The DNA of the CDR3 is TGTGCCAGCAGCTTTAGCGGGGCCCAAGAGACCCAGTACTTC.

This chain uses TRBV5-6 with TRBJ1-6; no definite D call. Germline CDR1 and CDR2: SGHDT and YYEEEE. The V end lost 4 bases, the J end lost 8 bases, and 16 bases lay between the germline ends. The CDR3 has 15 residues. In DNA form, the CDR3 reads TGTGCCAGCAGCCATCCCGGAGAGACCCATTCACCCCTCCACTTT. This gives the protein CASSHPGETHSPLHF. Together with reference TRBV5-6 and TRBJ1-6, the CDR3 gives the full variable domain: DAGVTQSPTHLIKTRGQQVTLRCSPKSGHDTVSWYQQALGQGPQFIFQYYEEEERQRGNFPDRFSGHQFPNYSSELNVNALLLGDSALYLCASSHPGETHSPLHFGNGTRLTVT.

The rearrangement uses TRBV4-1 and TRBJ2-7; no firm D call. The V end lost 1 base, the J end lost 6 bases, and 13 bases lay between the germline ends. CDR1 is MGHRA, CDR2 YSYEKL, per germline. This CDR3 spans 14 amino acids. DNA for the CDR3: TGCGCCAGCAGCCAAGGTGTGCTGAAACGCGAGCAGTACTTC. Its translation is CASSQGVLKREQYF.

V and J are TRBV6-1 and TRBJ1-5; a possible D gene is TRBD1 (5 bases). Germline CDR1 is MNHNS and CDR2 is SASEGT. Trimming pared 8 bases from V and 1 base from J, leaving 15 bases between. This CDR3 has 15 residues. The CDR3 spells CASGEGRGSNQPQHF. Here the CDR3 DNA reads TGTGCCAGCGGAGAGGGTCGGGGGAGCAATCAGCCCCAGCATTTT.